This T cell receptor beta chain was identified in a study of regulatory T cells in long-lasting Graves disease (dated by TCRdb to 2020 to 2023). Background for the entire study: Persistent Graves' disease was defined as antithyroid drug treatment for over 5 years with persistently positive TSH receptor autoantibodies. Persistent Graves' disease patients were compared with newly diagnosed Graves' disease patients by peripheral blood TCR sequencing and RNA sequencing. The study took place in China and was registered as a clinical trial. A total of around 35 samples underwent TCR sequencing, from roughly 13 patients with persistent Graves' disease and roughly 20 patients with newly diagnosed Graves' disease. On average, persistent Graves' disease patients in the clinical cohort had been on antithyroid drugs for around ten years.

This clonotype was observed a single time. Its antigen has not been determined. No much larger clone exists at a distance of one base, and base qualities are not known. A lone read is weak support. CDR1 MNHEY and CDR2 SMNVEV are derived from the germline V gene (reference sequence). Relative to germline, V is missing 3 bases and J is missing 5 bases, with 3 bases of the junction outside any gene match. From cysteine to phenylalanine, the CDR3 is 14 amino acids long. This entry keeps only the CDR3 DNA: 42 bases, framed from base 1. What the authors observed across the whole study: The authors noted that the small sample size was a limitation that may lower accuracy. Persistent disease showed preferential use of TRBV28, TRBJ1-2 and TRBJ2-5, whereas newly diagnosed disease favored TRBV20-1 and TRBJ2-1. Peripheral blood alone was examined, since thyroid tissue, which constituted the primary lesion, could not be accessed. Sequencing and analysis were restricted to the TCR beta chain. A larger number of public clonotypes was shared among persistent patients (about 2,700) than among newly diagnosed patients (approximately 1,000). Persistent Graves' disease patients showed lower TCR Shannon entropy and fewer highly expanded clones than newly diagnosed patients, suggesting clonal expansion.

The library was produced with multiplex PCR. Sequencing relied on an Illumina HiSeq 4000. iRepertoire HTBI primers and Arm-PCR amplification of CDR3 regions were used to construct TCR beta libraries. Before sequencing, the PCR products went through gel purification. Under the source paper's analysis protocol: A total of roughly 65 TRBV and under 15 TRBJ segments were identified across samples and were used for gene usage analysis of CDR3 amino acid clonotypes. COPE and FqMerger were used to merge filtered high-quality paired reads into contigs. Contigs were aligned with BLAST to IMGT TRBV, TRBD and TRBJ reference genes, and CDR3 was defined per IMGT. Clonotypes above 0.1% frequency were classified as highly expanded clones. Shannon entropy was used to measure repertoire diversity, and the Gini coefficient was used to measure V-J evenness. A clonotype was considered public if more than one individual shared it. Using fastp trimming at Q25 and MiXCR clonotype assembly, TCRdb reanalyzed the public sequencing data and kept in-frame beta chains. Every entry covers one CDR3 protein and lists the most common genes and DNA from its rows. Clone size and V and J calls follow TCRdb, not the original study. This sample is represented by hundreds of thousands of distinct CDR3 sequences; approximately 31% of them were singletons. Of the sample, about two fifths is held by the ten largest clones.

In the paper's terms, the time point label means: persistent/refractory GD, antithyroid drugs over 5 years with positive TRAb. RNA was extracted from PBMCs in TRIzol for both TCR sequencing and RNA sequencing. The diagnosis of Graves' disease followed American Thyroid Association guidelines. Patients for the study were recruited at an endocrinology department in Xi'an, China. From each patient, approximately 9 milliliters of peripheral blood was collected into an EDTA anticoagulant tube. Ficoll Paque Plus density gradient separation was used to isolate PBMCs, and no further T cell sorting was performed. An Agilent 2100 Bioanalyzer and agarose gel were used to check RNA quality, while a NanoDrop 2000 measured RNA concentration.

The clonotype comes from a female donor with Graves disease. This chain is built from TRBV27 and TRBJ1-5; 8 middle bases align to TRBD1. The input for sequencing was peripheral blood mononuclear cells (PBMCs), taken when the disease was refractory, from a patient treated with antithyroid drugs. For the CDR3, the sequence is CASSFQGAYQPQHF. DNA sequence: TGTGCCAGCAGTTTTCAGGGGGCTTATCAGCCCCAGCATTTT.